The 10 T cell receptor beta chains below all came from one sample that was sequenced in a study of blood T cell repertoires in COVID-19. Only in-frame clones appear in the TCRdb table, and some are missing; sequencing was by immunoSEQ multiplex PCR. The sample lists about 74,000 clones; just over 85% were seen once. The specimen was peripheral blood. The origin of the receptors is a woman aged 80 or over with active or convalescent COVID-19.

This rearrangement joins TRBV4-3 to TRBJ1-5; 8 bases line up with TRBD1. Trimming removed 0 bases from V and 5 bases from J; junction bases left unmatched: 9. CDR3 length: 17 residues. Germline-derived CDR1 and CDR2 are LGHNA and YSLEER. CDR3 coding DNA: TGCGCCAGCAGCCAAGACGTTATGGGACAGGAGTATCAGCCCCAGCATTTT. It is translated as CASSQDVMGQEYQPQHF.

The chain uses TRBV4-2 and TRBJ1-1, with TRBD1 as a possible D gene (6 bases). The V and J ends lost 5 bases and 1 base respectively, with 14 bases between them. The germline CDR1 and CDR2 sequences are LGHNA and YNFKEQ. CDR3 length equals 15 residues. For the CDR3, the DNA is TGTGCCAGCAGCTCCCCGGGACAATCGAACACTGAAGCTTTCTTT. Translating it yields CASSSPGQSNTEAFF.

CDR3 residues: CASIQSNTGELFF. In DNA, the CDR3 is TGTGCCAGCATACAATCGAACACCGGGGAGCTGTTTTTT. V usage is TRBV6-5 and J usage is TRBJ2-2; D remains unclear. CDR1 is MNHEY, CDR2 SVGAGI, per germline. This CDR3 spans 13 amino acids. Trimming removed 7 bases from V and 0 bases from J, with 6 bases in between.

This chain links TRBV2 with TRBJ1-4; D gene ambiguous. Trimming left V 6 bases short and J 8 bases short, with 16 bases between. The CDR3 runs to 14 residues. The V gene's germline CDR1 is SNHLY and CDR2 FYNNEI. CDR3 bases: TGTGCCAGCAGCCTCGAGGCTGGGGAGGAAAAACTGTTTTTT. This encodes CASSLEAGEEKLFF.

The CDR3 sequence is CASSGTGGARYTQYF. CDR3 in DNA: TGTGCCAGCAGTGGAACAGGGGGCGCCCGGTATACGCAGTATTTT. V is TRBV2 and J is TRBJ2-3, with 9 bases aligning to TRBD1. Per the germline V gene, CDR1 is SNHLY and CDR2 is FYNNEI. The CDR3 consists of 15 residues. V was pared by 4 bases and J by 7 bases, with 9 bases of the junction left unmatched.

The V gene is TRBV7-3, the J gene TRBJ2-5; maybe TRBD2 (6 bases). The CDR3 spans 16 residues. In germline, CDR1 is SGHTA, CDR2 FQGTGA. The ends were cut back, 5 bases at V and 5 bases at J, with 21 bases in the middle. CDR3: CASSPWGSGSLETQYF. CDR3 DNA sequence: TGTGCCAGCAGCCCTTGGGGTAGCGGTTCCTTGGAGACCCAGTACTTC.

CDR3 bases: TGTGCCAGCAGCCAAGCTCGGACTAGCGGGAGGTCGGCCCAGTACTTC. Translated: CASSQARTSGRSAQYF. The chain recombines TRBV3-1 (or the pseudogene TRBV3-2) with TRBJ2-5, with 14 bases that match TRBD2. J was trimmed by 9 bases and V by 1 base; bases with no gene match: 7. The CDR3 is 16 residues long. Germline V gives CDR1 LGHDT, CDR2 YNNKEL (reference sequence).

V and J are TRBV18 and TRBJ1-1, with D hard to call. With 0 bases removed from V and 2 bases from J, the gap between germline ends came to 10 bases. The germline V gene encodes CDR1 KGHSH and CDR2 LQKENI. The CDR3 runs 15 residues. The CDR3 loop is CASSPPGSLNTEAFF. In DNA form, the CDR3 reads TGTGCCAGCTCACCACCGGGTAGCCTTAACACTGAAGCTTTCTTT.

The chain carries TRBV2 and TRBJ2-7, with a weak D call TRBD2 (6 bases). The CDR3 extends over 14 amino acids. The ends were cut back, 9 bases at V and 0 bases at J, with 15 bases in the middle. Germline V CDR1 and CDR2: SNHLY, FYNNEI. CDR3 sequence: CASSSYGSSYEQYF. The CDR3 nucleotides are TGTGCCAGTAGCTCGTACGGGAGCTCCTACGAGCAGTACTTC. Complete variable domain (other parts from reference TRBV2 and TRBJ2-7): EPEVTQTPSHQVTQMGQEVILRCVPISNHLYFYWYRQILGQKVEFLVSFYNNEISEKSEIFDDQFSVERPDGSNFTLKIRSTKLEDSAMYFCASSSYGSSYEQYFGPGTRLTVT.

The V and J genes are TRBV20-1 and TRBJ1-2; no definite D call. The CDR3 spans 10 residues. Trimming took off 6 bases at V and 8 bases at J, with 10 bases between the two ends. Germline CDR1 is DFQATT and CDR2 is SNEGSKA (reference sequence). The CDR3 sequence: CSAPLGGYTF. DNA for the CDR3: TGCAGTGCCCCTCTAGGAGGCTACACCTTC.